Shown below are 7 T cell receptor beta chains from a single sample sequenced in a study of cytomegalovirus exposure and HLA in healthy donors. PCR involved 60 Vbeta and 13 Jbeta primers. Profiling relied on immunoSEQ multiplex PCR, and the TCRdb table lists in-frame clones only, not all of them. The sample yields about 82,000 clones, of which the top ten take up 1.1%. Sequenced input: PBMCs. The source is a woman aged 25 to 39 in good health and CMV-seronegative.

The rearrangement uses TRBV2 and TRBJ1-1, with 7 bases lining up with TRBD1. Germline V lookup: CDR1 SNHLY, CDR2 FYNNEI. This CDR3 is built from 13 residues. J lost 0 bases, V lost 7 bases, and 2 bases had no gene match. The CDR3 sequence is CASTQGMNTEAFF. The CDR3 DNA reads TGTGCCAGCACACAGGGGATGAACACTGAAGCTTTCTTT.

The CDR3 DNA reads as TGTGCCAGCAGTCGGGACAGGGGTCAGCCCCAGCATTTT. Its translation is CASSRDRGQPQHF. The rearrangement links TRBV2 to TRBJ1-5; 10 positions agree with TRBD1. The CDR3 covers 13 residues. CDR1 is SNHLY and CDR2 is FYNNEI in the germline V gene. The J segment lost 6 bases and the V segment lost 5 bases, leaving 1 base of the junction unmatched.

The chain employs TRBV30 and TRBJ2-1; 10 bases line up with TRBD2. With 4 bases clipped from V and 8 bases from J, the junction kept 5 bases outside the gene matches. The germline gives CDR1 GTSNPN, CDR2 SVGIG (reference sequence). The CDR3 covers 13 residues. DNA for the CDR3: TGTGCCTGGACTACGGGACTAGCGTATGAGCAGTTCTTC. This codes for CAWTTGLAYEQFF.

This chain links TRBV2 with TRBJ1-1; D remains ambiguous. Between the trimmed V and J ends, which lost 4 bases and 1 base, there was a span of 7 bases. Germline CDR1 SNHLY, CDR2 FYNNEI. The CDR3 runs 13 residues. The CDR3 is CASSVSGNTEAFF. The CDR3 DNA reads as TGTGCCAGCAGTGTATCGGGGAACACTGAAGCTTTCTTT.

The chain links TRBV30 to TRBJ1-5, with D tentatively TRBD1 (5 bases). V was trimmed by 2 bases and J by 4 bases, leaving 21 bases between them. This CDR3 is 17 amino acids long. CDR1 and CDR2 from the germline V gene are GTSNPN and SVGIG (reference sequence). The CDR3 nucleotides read TGTGCCTGGAGTCCTAACTTGGGCAGGGCGAGGAATCAGCCCCAGCATTTT. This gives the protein CAWSPNLGRARNQPQHF.

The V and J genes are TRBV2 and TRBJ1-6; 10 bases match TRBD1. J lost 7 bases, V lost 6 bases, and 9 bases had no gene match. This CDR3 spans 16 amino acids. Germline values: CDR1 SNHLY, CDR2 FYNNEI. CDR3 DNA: TGTGCCAGCAGCGCCCGTTGGACAGGGGGAAATTCACCCCTCCACTTT. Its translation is CASSARWTGGNSPLHF.

CDR3 coding DNA: TGTGCCTGGAGTCCGGGGGTGGAAAAACTGTTTTTT. It specifies CAWSPGVEKLFF. This chain joins TRBV30 and TRBJ1-4, with TRBD1 as a possible D gene (5 bases). Trimming pared 2 bases from V and 8 bases from J, leaving 9 bases between. CDR1 and CDR2 from the germline V gene are GTSNPN and SVGIG (reference sequence). This CDR3 spans 12 amino acids.